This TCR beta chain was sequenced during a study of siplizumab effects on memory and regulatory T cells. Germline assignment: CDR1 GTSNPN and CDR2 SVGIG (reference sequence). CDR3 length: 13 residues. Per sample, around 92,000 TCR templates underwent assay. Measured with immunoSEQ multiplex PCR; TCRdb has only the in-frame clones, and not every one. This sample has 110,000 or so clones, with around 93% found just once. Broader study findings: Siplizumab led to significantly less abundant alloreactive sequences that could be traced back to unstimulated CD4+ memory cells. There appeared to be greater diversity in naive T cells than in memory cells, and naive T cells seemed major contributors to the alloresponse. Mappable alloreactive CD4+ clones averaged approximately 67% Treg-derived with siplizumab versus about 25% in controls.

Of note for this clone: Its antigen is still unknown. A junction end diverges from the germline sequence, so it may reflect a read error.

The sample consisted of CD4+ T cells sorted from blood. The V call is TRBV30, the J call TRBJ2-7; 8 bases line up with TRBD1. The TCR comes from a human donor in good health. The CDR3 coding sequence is TGTGCCTGGAGGAACAGGGGGTCCTACGAGCAGCACTTC. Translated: CAWRNRGSYEQHF. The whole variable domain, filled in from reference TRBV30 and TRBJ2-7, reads SQTIHQWPATLVQPVGSPLSLECTVEGTSNPNLYWYRQAAGRGLQLLFYSVGIGQISSEVPQNLSASRPQDRQFILSSKKLLLSDSGFYLCAWRNRGSYEQHFGPGTRLTVT.